Following are 32 T cell receptor beta chains from one sample sequenced in a study of T-cell memory formation after mild COVID-19 (dated by TCRdb to 2020 to 2023). Library preparation employed 5' RACE. The sample was run on an Illumina NovaSeq 6000. The public reads were run again by TCRdb, first through fastp at Q25 and then through MiXCR, and only productive beta chains were kept. Entries are consolidated by CDR3 protein sequence, retaining the most common genes and DNA. The sample table shows around 150,000 distinct CDR3 sequences, and roughly 31% are seen once. The top ten clonotypes cover around 11% of the sample. The sequenced sample consisted of PBMCs or a T cell subset sorted from them (not recorded which). Source of these receptors: an adult woman who had mild COVID-19 (a few samples of this study predate the infection). The sample titles of this study are shuffled in the database, so cell type and time point are left out; the donor was told from shared clones.

The V and J genes are TRBV10-3 and TRBJ2-5; TRBD2 might be the D (5 bases). Germline loops: CDR1 ENHRY, CDR2 SYGVKD. Trimming shortened V by 6 bases and J by 3 bases, and 14 bases separated the two germline ends. This CDR3 has 14 amino acids. CDR3 residues: CAISRREFEETQYF. The DNA for the CDR3 is TGTGCCATCAGCCGTAGGGAGTTCGAAGAGACCCAGTACTTC.

This clonotype was observed at least ten times. The V and J genes are TRBV4-2 and TRBJ2-7, with 7 nucleotides matching TRBD1. The trim removed 1 base at V and 4 bases at J, leaving 4 bases unmatched. Germline-derived CDR1 and CDR2 are LGHNA and YNFKEQ. The CDR3 is made up of 14 amino acids. The CDR3 DNA reads TGTGCCAGCAGCCAAGGACAGGGTTCATACGAGCAGTACTTC. This codes for CASSQGQGSYEQYF.

This clonotype was seen a handful of times. This chain connects TRBV7-8 to TRBJ2-5; 8 bases fit TRBD2. This CDR3 comprises 13 residues. Germline V gives CDR1 SGHVS, CDR2 FQNEAQ. Trimming cost V 5 bases and J 7 bases; bases outside gene matches: 6. The CDR3: CASSLGLGATQYF. CDR3 in DNA: TGTGCCAGCAGCCTGGGACTAGGCGCGACCCAGTACTTC.

The chain carries TRBV7-9 and TRBJ1-6; D is possibly TRBD1 (6 bases). Trimming took off 4 bases at V and 10 bases at J, with 11 bases between the two ends. The CDR3 spans 13 residues. CDR1 is SEHNR and CDR2 is FQNEAQ in the germline V gene (reference sequence). The CDR3 reads CASSSRTESPLHF. The CDR3, as DNA: TGTGCCAGCAGCTCCCGGACAGAATCACCCCTCCACTTT.

V is TRBV20-1 and J is TRBJ1-2; D is undetermined. This CDR3 is 13 amino acids long. V lost 3 bases to trimming and J lost 3 bases, with 11 bases between them. Germline lookup yields CDR1 DFQATT and CDR2 SNEGSKA (reference sequence). CDR3 amino acids: CSASHPGDYGYTF. CDR3 bases: TGCAGTGCTAGCCACCCTGGGGACTATGGCTACACCTTC.

This sequence joins TRBV3-1 and TRBJ2-1; D not resolved. V gave up 0 bases and J gave up 1 base, with 4 bases separating them. Germline loops: CDR1 LGHDT, CDR2 YNNKEL (reference sequence). The CDR3 loop spans 14 amino acids. This chain's CDR3 is CASSQDASYNEQFF. CDR3 coding DNA: TGTGCCAGCAGCCAAGACGCGTCCTACAATGAGCAGTTCTTC.

This clonotype showed up just a few times. The chain carries TRBV7-2 and TRBJ2-1, with 10 bases aligning to TRBD2. V lost 1 base, J lost 6 bases, and 3 bases stayed unmatched. This CDR3 has 15 residues. CDR1 and CDR2 (germline): SGHTA, FQGNSA. In DNA, the CDR3 is TGTGCCAGCAGCTTAGAAGCGGGAGGGGTCAATGAGCAGTTCTTC. This gives the protein CASSLEAGGVNEQFF.

This clonotype appeared a few times. The rearrangement uses TRBV25-1 and TRBJ2-7; possibly TRBD1 for D (8 bases). The CDR3 spans 15 residues. Germline V lookup: CDR1 MGHDK, CDR2 SYGVNS. Trimming left V 3 bases short and J 6 bases short, with 18 bases between. This CDR3 is CASSDPSTGEGEQYF. The CDR3 DNA reads as TGTGCCAGCAGTGATCCCTCGACAGGGGAGGGCGAGCAGTACTTC.

The table lists this clonotype with many counts. The chain links TRBV15 to TRBJ2-7, with 8 bases identical to TRBD2. Germline CDR1 and CDR2: LNHNV and YYDKDF (reference sequence). The CDR3 length is 16 residues. Trimming removed 4 bases from V and 0 bases from J; junction bases left unmatched: 8. The chain's CDR3 is CATSTNTGGDSYEQYF. CDR3 coding DNA: TGTGCCACCAGCACTAATACGGGGGGGGACTCCTACGAGCAGTACTTC. Drawing the rest from reference TRBV15 and TRBJ2-7, the complete variable domain is DAMVIQNPRYQVTQFGKPVTLSCSQTLNHNVMYWYQQKSSQAPKLLFHYYDKDFNNEADTPDNFQSRRPNTSFCFLDIRSPGLGDTAMYLCATSTNTGGDSYEQYFGPGTRLTVT.

There are many counts of this clonotype. V is TRBV12-3 or TRBV12-4 and J is TRBJ2-2, with D possibly called TRBD1 or TRBD2 (5 bases each). The CDR3 is 16 amino acids. The V and J ends lost 5 bases and 6 bases respectively, with 19 bases between them. CDR3 bases: TGTGCCAGCAGTAGAATGGGGACGTTTGTCCCCGGGGAGCTGTTTTTT. As protein: CASSRMGTFVPGELFF.

This clonotype was found many times. The genes are TRBV20-1 and TRBJ2-1; 12 positions agree with TRBD2. Per the germline V gene, CDR1 is DFQATT and CDR2 is SNEGSKA (reference sequence). CDR3 length equals 19 residues. The J segment lost 9 bases and the V segment lost 1 base, leaving 19 bases of the junction unmatched. CDR3 protein: CSARGTSGTSPSTLFEQFF. CDR3 in DNA: TGCAGTGCTAGAGGGACTAGCGGGACCTCCCCCTCTACCTTGTTTGAGCAGTTCTTC.

The chain uses TRBV6-5 and TRBJ1-1; D perhaps matches TRBD1 (5 bases). The CDR3 has 11 amino acids. V was clipped by 7 bases and J by 11 bases, with 14 bases between them. The V gene's germline CDR1 is MNHEY and CDR2 SVGAGI. The CDR3 sequence is CASTGRGAAFF. The CDR3 DNA sequence: TGTGCCAGCACCGGGCGAGGGGCGGCTTTCTTT.

The chain combines TRBV5-5 with TRBJ2-7; TRBD1 matches at 9 bases. From germline, CDR1 is SGHKS and CDR2 YYEKEE (reference sequence). The CDR3 covers 17 residues. The V and J ends lost 3 bases and 1 base, in that order; junction bases with no gene match: 11. CDR3 coding DNA: TGTGCCAGCAGCTCGCTCCCCTACGGGACAGGGTCCTACGAGCAGTACTTC. It specifies CASSSLPYGTGSYEQYF.

This clonotype was observed a handful of times. The chain recombines TRBV19 with TRBJ2-1, with D possibly being TRBD1 or TRBD2 (5 bases each). Germline V gives CDR1 LNHDA, CDR2 SQIVND (reference sequence). V lost 6 bases to trimming and J lost 6 bases, with 15 bases between them. This CDR3 is built from 14 residues. The CDR3 loop is CASRRDRRANEQFF. The CDR3 DNA reads TGTGCCAGTAGACGGGACCGGCGGGCCAATGAGCAGTTCTTC.

This chain uses TRBV4-2 with TRBJ2-6, with D tentatively TRBD1 or TRBD2 (6 bases each). V gave up 6 bases and J gave up 0 bases, with 12 bases separating them. This CDR3 contains 16 residues. Germline V gives CDR1 LGHNA, CDR2 YNFKEQ. Here the CDR3 reads CASSTGASSGANVLTF. CDR3 sequence (DNA): TGTGCCAGCAGTACGGGGGCGTCCTCTGGGGCCAACGTCCTGACTTTC.

This clonotype occurred a few times. The chain carries TRBV4-1 and TRBJ1-1; D is possibly TRBD1 (5 bases). This CDR3 has 15 amino acids. The germline V and J ends were trimmed by 4 bases and 2 bases, with 14 bases remaining between them. Per germline, CDR1 MGHRA and CDR2 YSYEKL. The CDR3, as DNA: TGCGCCAGCAGCCTCAGTGGGACGGTAAACACTGAAGCTTTCTTT. The encoded protein is CASSLSGTVNTEAFF.

The CDR3 DNA follows: TGTGCCAGCAGTTTCATTAGCGGGAGCACAGATACGCAGTATTTT. It translates to CASSFISGSTDTQYF. The chain has TRBV12-3 or TRBV12-4 and TRBJ2-3; 7 nucleotides line up with TRBD2. The CDR3 runs to 15 residues. With V trimmed by 3 bases and J by 0 bases, 3 bases remained unmatched.

A few counts support this clonotype. V usage is TRBV12-3 or TRBV12-4 and J usage is TRBJ1-5; 7 nucleotides match TRBD1. The CDR3 totals 15 residues. Trimming took 4 bases from V and 1 from J; bases not matched to a gene: 4. Here the CDR3 reads CASSSRGRSNQPQHF. CDR3 nucleotide sequence: TGTGCCAGCAGTTCCAGGGGGAGAAGCAATCAGCCCCAGCATTTT.

This chain joins TRBV12-3 or TRBV12-4 and TRBJ1-1; D remains ambiguous. The V and J ends lost 5 bases and 4 bases respectively, with 11 bases between them. CDR3 length equals 13 residues. DNA for the CDR3: TGTGCCAGCAGTCCTCCGTTGGTCACTGAAGCTTTCTTT. Amino acids: CASSPPLVTEAFF.

The chain employs TRBV3-1 and TRBJ2-1, with D perhaps TRBD1 (5 bases). Trimming stripped 6 bases from V and 1 base from J, with 13 bases between. Per the germline V gene, CDR1 is LGHDT and CDR2 is YNNKEL (reference sequence). This CDR3 contains 15 residues. CDR3 protein: CASSKGQGSYNEQFF. CDR3 sequence (DNA): TGTGCCAGCAGTAAAGGGCAGGGTTCCTACAATGAGCAGTTCTTC.

About this clonotype itself: Relative to the germline gene, one junction end is altered; a read error may explain this. The V gene is TRBV28, the J gene TRBJ1-2; D uncertain. From germline, CDR1 is MDHEN and CDR2 SYDVKM. The CDR3 totals 11 residues. The CDR3 region is CASSTRLSWDF. The CDR3 bases are TGTGCCAGCAGCACTCGCCTCTCATGGGACTTC.

This clonotype was detected only a few times. CDR3 in amino acids: CASATEGNTEAFF. The DNA for the CDR3 is TGTGCCAGCGCCACGGAGGGGAACACTGAAGCTTTCTTT. The chain is built from TRBV18 and TRBJ1-1; D is uncertain. V lost 8 bases and J lost 1, with 11 bases in between. The CDR3 length is 13 residues. Germline V gene data show CDR1 as KGHSH and CDR2 as LQKENI.

The chain uses TRBV5-1 and TRBJ2-1; TRBD1 matches 8 bases. The J segment lost 2 bases and the V segment lost 0 bases, leaving 4 bases of the junction unmatched. This CDR3 region has 16 residues. Germline CDR1 SGHRS, CDR2 YFSETQ. In DNA, the CDR3 is TGCGCCAGCAGCTTGGCCCGGACAGGGACCTACAATGAGCAGTTCTTC. Protein: CASSLARTGTYNEQFF.

This chain uses TRBV2 with TRBJ1-5; D possibly corresponds to TRBD1 (5 bases). Germline CDR1 reads SNHLY; CDR2 reads FYNNEI. The CDR3 length is 13 residues. V was cut by 5 bases and J by 7 bases, with 12 bases left in between. The CDR3 region has the DNA TGTGCCAGCAGTCCGGGACGGATACAGCCCCAGCATTTT. As protein: CASSPGRIQPQHF.

This clonotype was detected a few times. The chain recombines TRBV6-1 with TRBJ2-5; D is uncertain. Trimming left V 4 bases short and J 1 base short, with 10 bases between. Germline V CDR1 and CDR2: MNHNS, SASEGT. This CDR3 spans 14 amino acids. DNA for the CDR3: TGTGCCAGCAGTGTCCTTCGATCCCAAGAGACCCAGTACTTC. This codes for CASSVLRSQETQYF.

This chain joins TRBV14 and TRBJ2-2; D may be TRBD2 (5 bases). Trimming cost V 4 bases and J 1 base, with 10 bases left between them. The CDR3 runs 15 residues. Germline V gives CDR1 SGHDN, CDR2 FVKESK. The CDR3 spells CASSRGLLNTGELFF. The CDR3 DNA follows: TGTGCCAGCAGCCGTGGACTCCTGAACACCGGGGAGCTGTTTTTT.

This clonotype was seen more than once but under ten times. This sequence joins TRBV29-1 and TRBJ1-5, with D possibly being TRBD1 (5 bases). Germline V gene data show CDR1 as SQVTM and CDR2 as ANQGSEA. CDR3 length: 12 amino acids. For the CDR3, the DNA is TGCAGGGGGCTATATAGCAATCAGCCCCAGCATTTT. Encoded protein: CRGLYSNQPQHF.

This clonotype was counted a few times. The gene calls are TRBV7-9 and TRBJ1-1; no definite D call. Germline V gene sequence: CDR1 SEHNR, CDR2 FQNEAQ (reference sequence). The germline V and J ends were trimmed by 4 bases and 1 base, with 16 bases remaining between them. CDR3 length: 16 residues. The CDR3: CASSSIRRTKNTEAFF. CDR3 sequence (DNA): TGTGCCAGCAGCTCCATCAGGAGAACGAAGAACACTGAAGCTTTCTTT.

In this sample, this clonotype turned up once. This chain joins TRBV5-6 and TRBJ2-2; D tentatively fits TRBD1 or TRBD2 (5 bases each). This CDR3 has 16 amino acids. CDR1 SGHDT and CDR2 YYEEEE come from the germline V gene. The V end lost 1 base, the J end lost 0 bases, and 10 bases lay between the germline ends. The CDR3 loop is CASSLYRTSNTGELFF. As DNA, the CDR3 is TGTGCCAGCAGCTTGTACAGGACTTCGAACACCGGGGAGCTGTTTTTT. Full variable domain (missing parts from reference TRBV5-6 and TRBJ2-2): DAGVTQSPTHLIKTRGQQVTLRCSPKSGHDTVSWYQQALGQGPQFIFQYYEEEERQRGNFPDRFSGHQFPNYSSELNVNALLLGDSALYLCASSLYRTSNTGELFFGEGSRLTVL.

This chain uses TRBV5-5 with TRBJ2-7, with D maybe TRBD1 (6 bases). This CDR3 contains 16 residues. V lost 4 bases, J lost 0 bases, and 17 bases lay in between. CDR1 and CDR2 (germline): SGHKS, YYEKEE (reference sequence). CDR3 protein: CASSILTGLSSYEQYF. The CDR3 DNA reads TGTGCCAGCAGCATCCTGACAGGCTTGAGCTCCTACGAGCAGTACTTC.

In this sample, this clonotype turned up a few times. This chain connects TRBV25-1 to TRBJ2-3, with D possibly matching TRBD2 (5 bases). V lost 6 bases and J lost 0, with 16 bases in between. The CDR3 runs to 16 residues. CDR1 is MGHDK and CDR2 is SYGVNS in the germline V gene. The CDR3 protein is CASRGTRRGSTDTQYF. As DNA, the CDR3 is TGTGCCAGCAGGGGAACTAGGAGAGGGAGCACAGATACGCAGTATTTT.

The chain uses TRBV5-1 and TRBJ2-7; 11 bases fit TRBD1. This CDR3 spans 17 amino acids. In germline, CDR1 is SGHRS, CDR2 YFSETQ. Trimming removed 0 bases from V and 4 bases from J; junction bases left unmatched: 9. As DNA, the CDR3 is TGCGCCAGCAGCTTGGCCGGACAGGGGGCTTATGAGTACGAGCAGTACTTC. Translating gives CASSLAGQGAYEYEQYF.